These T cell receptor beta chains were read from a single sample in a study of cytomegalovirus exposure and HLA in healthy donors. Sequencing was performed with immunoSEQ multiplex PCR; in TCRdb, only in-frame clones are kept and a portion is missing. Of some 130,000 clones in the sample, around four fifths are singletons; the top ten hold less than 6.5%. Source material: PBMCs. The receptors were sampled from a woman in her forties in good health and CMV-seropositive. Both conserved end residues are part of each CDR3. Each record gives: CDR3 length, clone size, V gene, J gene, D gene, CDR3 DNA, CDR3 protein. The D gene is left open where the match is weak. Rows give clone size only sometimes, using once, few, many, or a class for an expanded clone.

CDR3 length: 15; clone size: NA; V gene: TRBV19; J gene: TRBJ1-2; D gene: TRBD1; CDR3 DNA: TGTGCCAGTATCTCGACTGTAGGGACAGGGGTCGGCTACACCTTC; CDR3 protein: CASISTVGTGVGYTF
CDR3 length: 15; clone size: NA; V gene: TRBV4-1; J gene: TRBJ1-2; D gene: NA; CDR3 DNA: TGCGCCAGCAGCCAAGGCGCCGACGGACTCTATGGCTACACCTTC; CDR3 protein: CASSQGADGLYGYTF
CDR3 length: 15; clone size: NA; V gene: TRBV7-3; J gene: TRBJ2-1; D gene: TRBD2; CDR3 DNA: TGTGCCAGCAGCTGGGGACTAGCGGGAGAGTATGAGCAGTTCTTC; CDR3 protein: CASSWGLAGEYEQFF
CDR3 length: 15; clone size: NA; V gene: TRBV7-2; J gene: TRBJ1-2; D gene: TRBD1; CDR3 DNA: TGTGCCAGCAGTCAACCCGGGACAGGGACTAATGGCTACACCTTC; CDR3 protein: CASSQPGTGTNGYTF
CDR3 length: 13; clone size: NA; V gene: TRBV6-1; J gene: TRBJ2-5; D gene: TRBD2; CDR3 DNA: TGTGCCAGCAGCCATACCGGGAGGGAGACCCAGTACTTC; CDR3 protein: CASSHTGRETQYF
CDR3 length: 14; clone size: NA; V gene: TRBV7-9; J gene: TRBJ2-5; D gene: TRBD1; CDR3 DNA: TGTGCCAGCAGCCCGTCAGGGGGCCAAGAGACCCAGTACTTC; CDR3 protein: CASSPSGGQETQYF
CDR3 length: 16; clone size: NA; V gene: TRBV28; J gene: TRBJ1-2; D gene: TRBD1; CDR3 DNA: TGTGCCAGCAGTTTCCTTGGACAGGGAGGGGTTCATGGCTACACCTTC; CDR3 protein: CASSFLGQGGVHGYTF
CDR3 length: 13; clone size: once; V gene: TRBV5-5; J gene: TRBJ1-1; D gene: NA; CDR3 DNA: TGTGCCAGCAGCTGGGACATAGCCACTGAAGCTTTCTTT; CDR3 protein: CASSWDIATEAFF
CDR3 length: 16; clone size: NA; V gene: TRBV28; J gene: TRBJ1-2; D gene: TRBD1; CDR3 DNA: TGTGCCAGCAGTTTAGCATTCGGACAGGGGTACTATGGCTACACCTTC; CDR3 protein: CASSLAFGQGYYGYTF
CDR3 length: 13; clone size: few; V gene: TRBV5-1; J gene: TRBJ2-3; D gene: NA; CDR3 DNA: TGCGCCAGCAGCTTGGGTCTCACAGATACGCAGTATTTT; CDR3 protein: CASSLGLTDTQYF
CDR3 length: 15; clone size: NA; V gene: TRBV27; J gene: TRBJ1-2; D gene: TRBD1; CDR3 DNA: TGTGCCAGCCGAGGGACAGGAACACCTATGTATGGCTACACCTTC; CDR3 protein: CASRGTGTPMYGYTF
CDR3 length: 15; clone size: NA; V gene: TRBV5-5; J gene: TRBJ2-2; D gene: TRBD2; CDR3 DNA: TGTGCCAGCAGCTTGGTTTGGACTAGCGGCGGGGAGCTGTTTTTT; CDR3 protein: CASSLVWTSGGELFF
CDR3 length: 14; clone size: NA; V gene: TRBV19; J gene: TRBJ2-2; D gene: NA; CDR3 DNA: TGTGCCAGTACGCTTTCTACCAACACCGGGGAGCTGTTTTTT; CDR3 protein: CASTLSTNTGELFF
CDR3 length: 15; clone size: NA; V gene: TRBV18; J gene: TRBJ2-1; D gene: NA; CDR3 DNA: TGTGCCAGCTCACCCAGCACAAGGGGTTACAATGAGCAGTTCTTC; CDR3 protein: CASSPSTRGYNEQFF
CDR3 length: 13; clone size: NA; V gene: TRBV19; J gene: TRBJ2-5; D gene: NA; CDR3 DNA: TGTGCCAGTAGTACGACTAGGTCGGAGACCCAGTACTTC; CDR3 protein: CASSTTRSETQYF